Listed below are T cell receptor beta chains from one sample, sequenced in a study of shared clonotypes between healthy human individuals. Clones were read by immunoSEQ multiplex PCR, and TCRdb kept only the in-frame ones, dropping some. Among 2.5 million or so clones, more than 90% were seen once, and the ten largest hold roughly 0.13%. The sample taken for sequencing was naive CD4+ T cells sorted from blood. All receptors come from a man between 18 and 29 years old in good health. The CDR3 runs from the conserved cysteine through the conserved F or W. A D gene is named only where the DNA matches it firmly. Not every row has a clone size; where given, it reads once, few, many or a size class.

clone size: -
V gene: TRBV6-7
CDR3 length: 17
D gene: TRBD2
J gene: TRBJ2-7
CDR3 protein: CASSNLAGGRPSYEQYF
CDR3 DNA: TGTGCCAGCAGTAATTTAGCGGGGGGACGACCCTCCTACGAGCAGTACTTC

clone size: -
V gene: TRBV11-2
CDR3 length: 13
D gene: TRBD1
J gene: TRBJ1-1
CDR3 protein: CASSVTGGHEAFF
CDR3 DNA: TGTGCCAGCAGCGTGACAGGGGGCCATGAAGCTTTCTTT

clone size: -
V gene: TRBV28
CDR3 length: 17
D gene: -
J gene: TRBJ2-7
CDR3 protein: CASSFLRGSEVKYEQYF
CDR3 DNA: TGTGCCAGCAGTTTCCTTAGGGGGTCCGAAGTTAAGTACGAGCAGTACTTC

clone size: -
V gene: TRBV27
CDR3 length: 15
D gene: TRBD1
J gene: TRBJ2-6
CDR3 protein: CASGQGSSGANVLTF
CDR3 DNA: TGTGCCAGCGGACAGGGAAGCTCTGGGGCCAACGTCCTGACTTTC

clone size: -
V gene: TRBV7-2
CDR3 length: 17
D gene: TRBD2
J gene: TRBJ2-5
CDR3 protein: CASSHTGLAGIQETQYF
CDR3 DNA: TGTGCCAGCAGCCATACTGGACTAGCGGGAATCCAAGAGACCCAGTACTTC

clone size: once
V gene: TRBV10-1
CDR3 length: 17
D gene: -
J gene: TRBJ1-1
CDR3 protein: CASSERRPGETNTEAFF
CDR3 DNA: TGCGCCAGCAGTGAGCGGAGACCAGGGGAGACGAACACTGAAGCTTTCTTT

clone size: -
V gene: TRBV12-5
CDR3 length: 15
D gene: TRBD1
J gene: TRBJ2-1
CDR3 protein: CASGPGQGSYNEQFF
CDR3 DNA: TGTGCTAGTGGTCCCGGACAGGGGTCCTACAATGAGCAGTTCTTC

clone size: -
V gene: TRBV7-9
CDR3 length: 14
D gene: TRBD1
J gene: TRBJ2-1
CDR3 protein: CASGVGQGRNEQFF
CDR3 DNA: TGTGCCAGCGGGGTTGGACAGGGGCGCAATGAGCAGTTCTTC

clone size: once
V gene: TRBV7-2
CDR3 length: 15
D gene: -
J gene: TRBJ2-3
CDR3 protein: CASSQGGAFTDTQYF
CDR3 DNA: TGTGCCAGCAGCCAAGGGGGGGCCTTCACAGATACGCAGTATTTT

clone size: -
V gene: TRBV5-1
CDR3 length: 18
D gene: TRBD2
J gene: TRBJ2-1
CDR3 protein: CASSIGTSGSISYNEQFF
CDR3 DNA: TGCGCCAGCAGCATAGGGACTAGCGGGAGTATCTCCTACAATGAGCAGTTCTTC

clone size: -
V gene: TRBV28
CDR3 length: 20
D gene: TRBD2
J gene: TRBJ2-1
CDR3 protein: CASSFPPRTSGGRSYNEQFF
CDR3 DNA: TGTGCCAGCAGTTTCCCCCCCCGGACTAGCGGGGGCCGCTCCTACAATGAGCAGTTCTTC

clone size: -
V gene: TRBV2
CDR3 length: 17
D gene: TRBD1
J gene: TRBJ2-1
CDR3 protein: CASSDPLESTGKNEQFF
CDR3 DNA: TGTGCCAGCAGTGATCCCCTTGAATCGACAGGGAAGAATGAGCAGTTCTTC

clone size: -
V gene: TRBV28
CDR3 length: 15
D gene: TRBD1
J gene: TRBJ1-4
CDR3 protein: CASTPSGTANEKLFF
CDR3 DNA: TGTGCCAGCACCCCCTCCGGGACAGCTAATGAAAAACTGTTTTTT

clone size: -
V gene: TRBV9
CDR3 length: 16
D gene: TRBD2
J gene: TRBJ2-5
CDR3 protein: CASSPLGAGGQETQYF
CDR3 DNA: TGTGCCAGCAGCCCTTTAGGAGCGGGGGGGCAAGAGACCCAGTACTTC

clone size: -
V gene: TRBV5-8
CDR3 length: 16
D gene: TRBD2
J gene: TRBJ2-2
CDR3 protein: CASSLDTSGHTGELFF
CDR3 DNA: TGTGCCAGCAGCTTGGACACTAGCGGACACACCGGGGAGCTGTTTTTT

clone size: -
V gene: TRBV6-5
CDR3 length: 13
D gene: -
J gene: TRBJ2-1
CDR3 protein: CASSYRLYNEQFF
CDR3 DNA: TGTGCCAGCAGTTACAGACTTTACAATGAGCAGTTCTTC

clone size: -
V gene: TRBV5-1
CDR3 length: 14
D gene: -
J gene: TRBJ1-5
CDR3 protein: CASSLTGTNQPQHF
CDR3 DNA: TGCGCCAGCAGCTTAACGGGGACCAATCAGCCCCAGCATTTT

clone size: -
V gene: TRBV9
CDR3 length: 13
D gene: TRBD2
J gene: TRBJ2-7
CDR3 protein: CASSPRGGNEQYF
CDR3 DNA: TGTGCCAGCAGCCCCCGGGGAGGGAACGAGCAGTACTTC

clone size: once
V gene: TRBV7-2
CDR3 length: 15
D gene: TRBD2
J gene: TRBJ2-5
CDR3 protein: CASSFRLAGAETQYF
CDR3 DNA: TGTGCCAGCAGCTTCAGACTAGCGGGAGCAGAGACCCAGTACTTC

clone size: -
V gene: TRBV10-1
CDR3 length: 14
D gene: -
J gene: TRBJ2-7
CDR3 protein: CASSEGSGRYEQYF
CDR3 DNA: TGCGCCAGCAGTGAAGGGTCAGGGAGATACGAGCAGTACTTC

clone size: -
V gene: TRBV7-2
CDR3 length: 16
D gene: -
J gene: TRBJ1-2
CDR3 protein: CASSSYNRPSNYGYTF
CDR3 DNA: TGTGCCAGCAGCTCCTATAACAGACCCTCTAACTATGGCTACACCTTC

clone size: -
V gene: TRBV28
CDR3 length: 13
D gene: -
J gene: TRBJ1-5
CDR3 protein: CASSSPSGQPQHF
CDR3 DNA: TGTGCCAGCAGTTCTCCCAGCGGGCAGCCCCAGCATTTT

clone size: -
V gene: TRBV6-5
CDR3 length: 13
D gene: -
J gene: TRBJ1-4
CDR3 protein: CASSRGINEKLFF
CDR3 DNA: TGTGCCAGCAGTCGGGGTATTAATGAAAAACTGTTTTTT

clone size: once
V gene: TRBV19
CDR3 length: 16
D gene: -
J gene: TRBJ2-3
CDR3 protein: CASRGRVQPSTDTQYF
CDR3 DNA: TGTGCCAGTAGGGGACGGGTGCAACCTAGCACAGATACGCAGTATTTT